This T cell receptor (beta chain) was obtained from a study of CD8 T cells in Susac syndrome. RNA totalling about 0.5 to 1 ug underwent reverse transcription with random hexamers. One entry per CDR3 protein results from TCRdb running MiXCR on the immunoSEQ multiplex PCR reads. Found here are some 450,000 distinct CDR3 sequences, approximately 89% of them singletons; the top ten hold roughly 0.11%. CDR1 and CDR2 (germline): DFQATT, SNEGSKA (reference sequence). CDR3 length: 14 amino acids. Germline trimming cut 3 bases from V and 4 bases from J; bases unmatched to any gene: 8. The sample taken for sequencing was CD8+ T cells from PBMCs. The TCR comes from a human donor with multiple sclerosis. The chain carries TRBV20-1 and TRBJ1-1; 7 bases agree with TRBD1. The chain's CDR3 is CSASNGQGGTEAFF. DNA of the CDR3: TGCAGTGCTAGTAACGGGCAGGGGGGCACTGAAGCTTTCTTT.